This TCR beta chain was recorded in a study of blood T cell repertoires in COVID-19. Measured with immunoSEQ multiplex PCR; TCRdb has only the in-frame clones, and not every one. The sample has under 250,000 clones, about 87% seen once. The V and J ends lost 6 bases and 5 bases respectively, with 14 bases between them. Germline assignment: CDR1 SNHLY and CDR2 FYNNEI. This CDR3 contains 14 residues. Sequences were obtained from peripheral blood. This chain joins TRBV2 and TRBJ1-5; a weak D match, TRBD1 (6 bases). The TCR comes from a woman in her 70s with active or convalescent COVID-19. The CDR3 DNA sequence: TGTGCCAGCAGGTTAAACAGGGTTGATCAGCCCCAGCATTTT. This sequence encodes CASRLNRVDQPQHF.